Listed below are T cell receptor beta chains from one sample, sequenced in a study of CD8+CD57+ T cells in acquired aplastic anemia. One entry per CDR3 protein results from TCRdb running MiXCR on the reads. Altogether 95,000 to 120,000 distinct CDR3 sequences are present, roughly 51% being singletons, with the ten largest covering under 35%. The sequencing input was sorted CD4+, CD8+, or CD8+CD57+ T cells (not recorded which) from PBMCs. These receptors all come from a human donor in good health, serving as a control. The CDR3 runs from the conserved cysteine through the conserved F or W. The order of the fields is V gene, J gene, D gene, clone size, CDR3 DNA, CDR3 protein. D genes are given only for firm matches. Clone size is shown for a subset of rows, as once, few, many or a class of expanded clone.

TRBV9	TRBJ2-2	-	-	TGTGCCAGCAGCGTAGTGGACGGGGAGCTGTTTTTT	CASSVVDGELFF
TRBV24-1	TRBJ2-3	TRBD1	-	TGTGCCACCAGTGACAAACGGACAGGGAACGCAGATACGCGGTATTTT	CATSDKRTGNADTRYF
TRBV20-1	TRBJ2-3	-	-	TGCAGTGCTAGAGACCCTAATGGGGGCACAGATACGCAGTATTTT	CSARDPNGGTDTQYF
TRBV12-3/TRBV12-4	TRBJ1-2	-	many	TGTGCCAGCAGCCCGCTCCCTCAGGGGCCCTATGGCTACACCTTC	CASSPLPQGPYGYTF
TRBV6-5	TRBJ1-5	-	many	TGTGCCAGCAGTTACCGGGGTAGCAATCAGCCCCAGCATTTT	CASSYRGSNQPQHF
TRBV27	TRBJ1-4	-	few	TGTGCCAGCAGTTTAGGTTTAACTAATGAAAAACTGTTTTTT	CASSLGLTNEKLFF
TRBV4-3	TRBJ2-3	TRBD2	many	TGCGCCAGCAGCCAAGTCAACCGGGGGGAAGATACGCAGTATTTT	CASSQVNRGEDTQYF
TRBV19	TRBJ1-1	TRBD1	-	TGTGCCAGTAGTATGGGACAGGGATTCACTGAAGCTTTCTTT	CASSMGQGFTEAFF
TRBV9	TRBJ2-3	-	once	TGTGCCAGCAGCCTCCGGACAGAAACGCAGTATTTT	CASSLRTETQYF
TRBV4-3	TRBJ2-3	-	-	TGCGCCAGCAGCCAAGAGCAGAGAGATACGCAGTATTTT	CASSQEQRDTQYF
TRBV24-1	TRBJ2-1	-	few	TGTGCCACCAGTACCCGCACTGAGCAGTTCTTC	CATSTRTEQFF
TRBV29-1	TRBJ1-5	-	-	TGCAGCGTTGAAGAACAGGCGGATCAGCCCCAGCATTTT	CSVEEQADQPQHF
TRBV29-1	TRBJ2-3	-	-	TGCAGCGTTGGCGGGGACATCCGCACAGATACGCAGTATTTT	CSVGGDIRTDTQYF
TRBV5-1	TRBJ1-6	-	-	TGCGCCAGCAGGGAGAGTAATTCACCCCTCCACTTT	CASRESNSPLHF
TRBV15	TRBJ1-5	-	-	TGTGCCACCAGCAGAGAAGCTAGTGCTTCGATTAGCAATCAGCCCCGGCATTTT	CATSREASASISNQPRHF
TRBV29-1	TRBJ1-1	-	few	TGCAGCGTGGACGAGGGAGCGAACACTGAAGCTTTCTTT	CSVDEGANTEAFF
TRBV5-4	TRBJ2-1	TRBD2	-	TGTGCCAGCAGCTTGGCCACTAGCGGGGGCAAGAATGAGCAGTTCTTC	CASSLATSGGKNEQFF
TRBV2	TRBJ2-5	-	-	TGTGCCACCACGTCCGGAGGGGAAGAGACCCAGTACTTC	CATTSGGEETQYF
TRBV10-3	TRBJ1-2	-	-	TGTGCCATCAGTGAGGCCTGGGGGCACGGGAACTATGGCTACACCTTC	CAISEAWGHGNYGYTF
TRBV10-1	TRBJ1-2	TRBD1	-	TGCGCCAGCAGTGGTGACAGGGGGGCTGGCTACACCTTC	CASSGDRGAGYTF
TRBV25-1	TRBJ2-1	-	many	TGTGCCAGCGGGAACCATGAGCAGTTCTTC	CASGNHEQFF
TRBV4-1	TRBJ1-1	TRBD1	many	TGCGCCAGCAGCGTGGGACAGGGGGCGAACACTGAAGCTTTCTTT	CASSVGQGANTEAFF
TRBV7-9	TRBJ2-7	-	few	TGTGCCAGCAGCCCCATATCCTACGAGCAGTACTTC	CASSPISYEQYF
TRBV6-9	TRBJ1-4	-	once	TGTGCCACCAGTTCCGGGACGGGGAGTGGAAAACTGTTTTTT	CATSSGTGSGKLFF
TRBV20-1	TRBJ2-3	-	-	TGCAGTGCTTTGGGGGTGGATACGCAGTATTTT	CSALGVDTQYF
TRBV7-9	TRBJ2-3	-	-	TGTGCCAGCACGGGGGCCACAGATACGCAGTATTTT	CASTGATDTQYF
TRBV24-1	TRBJ1-5	-	-	TGTGCCACCACCGTTGGACAGATTGGCAATCAGCCCCAGCATTTT	CATTVGQIGNQPQHF
TRBV19	TRBJ2-7	TRBD1	few	TGTGCCAGCAATCAGGGGGCGCGGGACGAGCAGTACTTC	CASNQGARDEQYF
TRBV25-1	TRBJ2-7	-	-	TGTGCCAGCAGTGGGGGGGGCAGGGTAGACTACGAGCAGTACTTC	CASSGGGRVDYEQYF